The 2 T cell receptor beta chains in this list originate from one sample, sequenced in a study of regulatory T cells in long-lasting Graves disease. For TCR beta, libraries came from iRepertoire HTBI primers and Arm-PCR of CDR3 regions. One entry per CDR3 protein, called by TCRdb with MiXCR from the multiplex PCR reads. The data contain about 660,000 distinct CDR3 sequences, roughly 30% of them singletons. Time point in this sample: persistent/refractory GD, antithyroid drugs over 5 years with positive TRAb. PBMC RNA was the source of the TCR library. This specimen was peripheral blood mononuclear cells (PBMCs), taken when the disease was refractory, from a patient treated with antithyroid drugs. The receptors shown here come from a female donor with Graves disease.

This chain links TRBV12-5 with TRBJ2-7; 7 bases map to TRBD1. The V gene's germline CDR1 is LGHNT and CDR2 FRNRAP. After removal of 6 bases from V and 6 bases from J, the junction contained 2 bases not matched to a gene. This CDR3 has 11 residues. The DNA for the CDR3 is TGTGCTAGTGGGTCAGGGGGCGAGCAGTACTTC. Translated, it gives CASGSGGEQYF.

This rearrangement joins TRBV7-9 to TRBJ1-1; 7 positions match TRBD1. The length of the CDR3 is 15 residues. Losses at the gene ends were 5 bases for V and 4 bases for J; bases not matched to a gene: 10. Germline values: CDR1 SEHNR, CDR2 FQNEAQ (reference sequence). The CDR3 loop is CASSPRDSWATEAFF. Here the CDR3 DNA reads TGTGCCAGCAGCCCCAGGGACAGCTGGGCCACTGAAGCTTTCTTT.